This T cell receptor (beta chain) was documented in a study of Tregs in tolerant kidney transplant recipients. The study, taken as a whole, reports: This study did not directly address biological reproducibility. Findings come from small patient numbers and require larger validation. Expanding Tregs on activated donor B cells appeared to best identify donor-specific TCRbeta clones.

The repertoire was sequenced with immunoSEQ multiplex PCR; TCRdb's copy has only in-frame clones and lacks some. The data hold about 240,000 clones, with about four fifths observed a single time. Note on this clone: Its cognate antigen is unknown.

Thawed PBMCs were FACS-sorted into unstimulated CD4+CD25+CD127- regulatory T cells, CD4+CD25- non-regulatory cells, CD4 and CD8 cells. The CDR3 is 14 amino acids. Germline assignment: CDR1 SGHRS and CDR2 YFSETQ. Trimming removed 5 bases from V and 0 bases from J, with 12 bases in between. This receptor was obtained from a human donor in good health. The chain recombines TRBV5-1 with TRBJ2-7; D possibly corresponds to TRBD2 (6 bases). The specimen sequenced was CD4+ T cells from blood. CDR3 coding DNA: TGCGCCAGCAGGGCCGGGACTTACTCCTACGAGCAGTACTTC. This codes for CASRAGTYSYEQYF.